The 19 T cell receptor beta chains listed next were all sequenced from one sample in a study of patients and donors after allogeneic stem cell transplantation. In TCRdb, the RT-PCR reads were re-called with MiXCR into one record per CDR3 protein. Of 400,000 to 450,000 distinct CDR3 sequences in the sample, more than 15% were seen once. Sequences were obtained from blood, either unsorted or a sorted T cell fraction (not recorded which). The receptors originated from a human donor who was either an allogeneic HSCT recipient or a stem cell or donor lymphocyte infusion donor (not recorded which). It is not recorded whose cells these are; they may come from a transplant donor.

The chain combines TRBV19 with TRBJ2-1, with D uncertain. From germline, CDR1 is LNHDA and CDR2 SQIVND (reference sequence). V lost 5 bases, J lost 9 bases, and 11 bases lay in between. The CDR3 has 12 residues. The CDR3 bases are TGTGCCAGTAGTTCTGGGCCGAGTGAGCAGTTCTTC. Translation: CASSSGPSEQFF.

The chain combines TRBV7-9 with TRBJ2-2, with unresolved D. V was cut by 4 bases and J by 7 bases, with 10 bases left in between. The CDR3 covers 13 residues. The V gene's germline CDR1 is SEHNR and CDR2 FQNEAQ (reference sequence). CDR3 sequence: CASSYTTLGELFF. CDR3 bases: TGTGCCAGCAGCTATACGACGCTCGGGGAGCTGTTTTTT. Together with reference TRBV7-9 and TRBJ2-2, the CDR3 gives the full variable domain: DTGVSQNPRHKITKRGQNVTFRCDPISEHNRLYWYRQTLGQGPEFLTYFQNEAQLEKSRLLSDRFSAERPKGSFSTLEIQRTEQGDSAMYLCASSYTTLGELFFGEGSRLTVL.

The table lists this clonotype with many counts. The chain carries TRBV12-3 or TRBV12-4 and TRBJ1-4; D is unclear. There are 12 residues in the CDR3. Trimming cost V 3 bases and J 5 bases, with 4 bases left between them. CDR3 DNA: TGTGCCAGCAGTTTGGGGAATGAAAAACTGTTTTTT. Protein sequence: CASSLGNEKLFF.

This clonotype was counted only a few times. V is TRBV6-2 or TRBV6-3 and J is TRBJ2-1; D remains unclear. The CDR3 covers 11 residues. The germline V and J ends were trimmed by 7 bases and 10 bases, with 11 bases remaining between them. Germline CDR1 and CDR2: MNHEY and SVGEGT. CDR3 protein: CASTHAGEQFF. The CDR3 nucleotides are TGTGCCAGCACCCACGCCGGGGAGCAGTTCTTC.

The CDR3 DNA reads as TGTGCCAGCAGCTCCCAATCGGTCCACGCTGAAGCTTTCTTT. Encoded protein: CASSSQSVHAEAFF. This chain links TRBV9 with TRBJ1-1; D gene unclear. CDR3 length equals 14 residues. Germline V gives CDR1 SGDLS, CDR2 YYNGEE. Deletions cut 4 bases from V and 6 bases from J, with 16 bases between. Filled out from reference TRBV9 and TRBJ1-1, the complete variable domain reads DSGVTQTPKHLITATGQRVTLRCSPRSGDLSVYWYQQSLDQGLQFLIQYYNGEERAKGNILERFSAQQFPDLHSELNLSSLELGDSALYFCASSSQSVHAEAFFGQGTRLTVV.

The chain employs TRBV18 and TRBJ2-5; 8 bases agree with TRBD2. J gave up 4 bases and V 2 bases, and 12 bases lay outside the gene matches. The CDR3 has 17 amino acids. From germline, CDR1 is KGHSH and CDR2 LQKENI. CDR3 loop: CASSPTTGLGPGETQYF. The CDR3 region has the DNA TGTGCCAGCTCACCAACGACGGGACTAGGGCCGGGAGAGACCCAGTACTTC.

The chain employs TRBV12-3 or TRBV12-4 and TRBJ2-5, with a weak D call TRBD1 (6 bases). The CDR3 spans 15 residues. Trimming left V 6 bases short and J 5 bases short, with 19 bases between. For the CDR3, the DNA is TGTGCCAGCAGCCCAGGGGCCCGCGGTTGGGAGACCCAGTACTTC. Encoded protein: CASSPGARGWETQYF.

The DNA of the CDR3 is TGTGCCAGCAGCCAAGCGGCTAGCGGGACTTACGAGCAGTACTTC. This codes for CASSQAASGTYEQYF. This sequence joins TRBV4-2 and TRBJ2-7; 9 bases are a match to TRBD2. Germline V gene lookup returns CDR1 LGHNA and CDR2 YNFKEQ. The CDR3 has 15 amino acids. After removal of 1 base from V and 4 bases from J, the junction contained 5 bases not matched to a gene.

The chain uses TRBV15 and TRBJ2-1; D call uncertain. The CDR3 has 12 residues. V was shortened by 3 bases and J by 10 bases, with 10 bases between the two germline ends. Germline V lookup: CDR1 LNHNV, CDR2 YYDKDF (reference sequence). The CDR3 sequence is CATSSFGAEQFF. In DNA, the CDR3 is TGTGCCACCAGCAGTTTCGGCGCCGAGCAGTTCTTC.

The rearrangement joins TRBV20-1 to TRBJ2-1; 10 bases align to TRBD2. CDR3 size: 15 residues. V shed 1 base and J 7 bases; nucleotides not matched to a gene: 7. Germline CDR1 reads DFQATT; CDR2 reads SNEGSKA (reference sequence). CDR3 sequence reads: CSARVSGGGRNEQFF. The CDR3 DNA follows: TGCAGTGCTAGAGTGAGCGGGGGGGGTAGGAATGAGCAGTTCTTC.

This clonotype was observed a handful of times. The rearrangement uses TRBV2 and TRBJ2-7; 10 positions match TRBD2. The CDR3 has 15 amino acids. The germline V gene has CDR1 SNHLY and CDR2 FYNNEI. Germline trimming cut 2 bases from V and 6 bases from J; bases unmatched to any gene: 7. The CDR3 region is CASSESSGRAGEQYF. CDR3 coding DNA: TGTGCCAGCAGTGAATCCAGCGGGAGGGCGGGCGAGCAGTACTTC.

There are many counts of this clonotype. The rearrangement links TRBV12-3 or TRBV12-4 to TRBJ1-3; D not resolved. The CDR3 consists of 14 residues. Between the trimmed V and J ends, which lost 6 bases and 0 bases, there was a span of 9 bases. The CDR3: CASRAANSGNTIYF. CDR3 sequence (DNA): TGTGCCAGCAGGGCGGCAAACTCTGGAAACACCATATATTTT.

This clonotype was seen a handful of times. This chain uses TRBV6-6 with TRBJ2-2, with D perhaps TRBD2 (6 bases). The CDR3 totals 12 residues. The V gene lost 2 bases and the J gene lost 8 bases, with 6 bases spanning the gap. CDR1 is MNHNY and CDR2 is SVGAGI in the germline V gene (reference sequence). CDR3: CASSYAGGELFF. DNA of the CDR3: TGTGCCAGCAGTTACGCGGGGGGGGAGCTGTTTTTT.

This clonotype was counted a few times. The chain carries TRBV4-1 and TRBJ2-3; 12 bases line up with TRBD2. CDR3 length: 21 residues. Losses at the gene ends were 0 bases for V and 0 bases for J; bases not matched to a gene: 13. Germline values: CDR1 MGHRA, CDR2 YSYEKL. The CDR3 reads CASSQEPPASGGASSTDTQYF. In DNA form, the CDR3 reads TGCGCCAGCAGCCAAGAGCCCCCCGCTAGCGGGGGGGCCTCTAGCACAGATACGCAGTATTTT.

The rearrangement uses TRBV9 and TRBJ2-7; 7 nucleotides align to TRBD1. The CDR3 runs 16 residues. CDR1 and CDR2 from the germline V gene are SGDLS and YYNGEE. The V and J ends lost 4 bases and 6 bases, in that order; junction bases with no gene match: 16. In nucleotides, the CDR3 is TGTGCCAGCAGCCCAAGAAGGGTACAGGGGCGGACCGAGCAGTACTTC. Translating it yields CASSPRRVQGRTEQYF.

The gene calls are TRBV20-1 and TRBJ1-1; D might be TRBD1 (5 bases). Germline CDR1 DFQATT, CDR2 SNEGSKA (reference sequence). The CDR3 loop spans 13 amino acids. V dropped 6 bases and J dropped 1 base, with 12 bases sitting between them. In DNA, the CDR3 is TGCAGTGCCAACGGACATTCGAACACTGAAGCTTTCTTT. Its protein is CSANGHSNTEAFF.

The chain recombines TRBV12-3 or TRBV12-4 with TRBJ1-2, with D uncertain. Trimming pared 7 bases from V and 4 bases from J, leaving 13 bases between. This CDR3 has 13 residues. The CDR3 DNA reads TGTGCCAGCACCCGCAGCTTTCTCTATGGCTACACCTTC. As protein: CASTRSFLYGYTF.

This clonotype came up many times. The chain couples TRBV24-1 to TRBJ2-1; 7 bases are shared with TRBD2. The CDR3 has 16 residues. Germline CDR1 is KGHDR and CDR2 is SFDVKD. V gave up 5 bases and J gave up 3 bases; unmatched junction bases: 9. CDR3: CATSASGRALYNEQFF. CDR3 DNA sequence: TGTGCCACCAGTGCTAGTGGGAGGGCCCTCTACAATGAGCAGTTCTTC.

This clonotype was seen a handful of times. The rearrangement uses TRBV5-1 and TRBJ2-7, with D unresolved. V was cut by 0 bases and J by 1 base, with 8 bases left in between. There are 14 residues in the CDR3. CDR1 and CDR2 from the germline V gene are SGHRS and YFSETQ. CDR3: CASSLDGSSYEQYF. The CDR3 bases are TGCGCCAGCAGCTTGGACGGGTCATCCTACGAGCAGTACTTC. Filled out from reference TRBV5-1 and TRBJ2-7, the complete variable domain reads KAGVTQTPRYLIKTRGQQVTLSCSPISGHRSVSWYQQTPGQGLQFLFEYFSETQRNKGNFPGRFSGRQFSNSRSEMNVSTLELGDSALYLCASSLDGSSYEQYFGPGTRLTVT.